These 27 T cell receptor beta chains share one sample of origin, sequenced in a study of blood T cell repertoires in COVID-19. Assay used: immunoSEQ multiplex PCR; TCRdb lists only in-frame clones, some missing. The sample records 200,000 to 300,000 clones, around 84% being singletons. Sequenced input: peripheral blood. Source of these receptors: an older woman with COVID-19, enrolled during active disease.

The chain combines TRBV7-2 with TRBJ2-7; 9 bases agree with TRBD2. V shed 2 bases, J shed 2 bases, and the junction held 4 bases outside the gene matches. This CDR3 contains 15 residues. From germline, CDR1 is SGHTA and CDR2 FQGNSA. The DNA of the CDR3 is TGTGCCAGCAGCTTAATGACTAGCGGAGCCTACGAGCAGTACTTC. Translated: CASSLMTSGAYEQYF.

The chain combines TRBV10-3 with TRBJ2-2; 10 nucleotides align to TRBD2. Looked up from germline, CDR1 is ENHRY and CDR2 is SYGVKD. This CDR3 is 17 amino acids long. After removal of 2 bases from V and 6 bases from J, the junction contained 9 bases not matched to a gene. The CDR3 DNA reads TGTGCCATCAGTGAGCGTCTAGCGGGAGCCATCGCCGGGGAGCTGTTTTTT. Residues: CAISERLAGAIAGELFF.

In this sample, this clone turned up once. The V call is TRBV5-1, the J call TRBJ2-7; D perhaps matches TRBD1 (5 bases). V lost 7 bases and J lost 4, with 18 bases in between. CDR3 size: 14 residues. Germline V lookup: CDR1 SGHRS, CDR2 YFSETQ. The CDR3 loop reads CASCAGFYGYEQYF. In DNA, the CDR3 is TGCGCCAGCTGTGCAGGGTTTTATGGTTACGAGCAGTACTTC.

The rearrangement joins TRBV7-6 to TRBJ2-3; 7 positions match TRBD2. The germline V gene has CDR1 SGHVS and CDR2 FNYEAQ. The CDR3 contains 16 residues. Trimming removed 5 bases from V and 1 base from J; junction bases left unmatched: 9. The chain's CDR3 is CASSQKSTSGTDTQYF. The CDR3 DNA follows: TGTGCCAGCAGCCAAAAGTCAACTAGCGGCACAGATACGCAGTATTTT.

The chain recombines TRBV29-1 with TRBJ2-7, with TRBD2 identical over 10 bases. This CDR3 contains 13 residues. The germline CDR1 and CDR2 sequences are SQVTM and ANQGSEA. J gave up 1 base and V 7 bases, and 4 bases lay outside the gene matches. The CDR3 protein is CSAAGLASYEQYF. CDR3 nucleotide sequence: TGCAGCGCGGCGGGACTAGCGTCCTACGAGCAGTACTTC.

The CDR3 here is CASSPRDTNQPQHF. CDR3 DNA sequence: TGTGCCAGCAGCCCCCGGGACACCAATCAGCCCCAGCATTTT. This chain uses TRBV5-5 with TRBJ1-5; tentative D call: TRBD1 (6 bases). This CDR3 is built from 14 residues. Germline V CDR1 and CDR2: SGHKS, YYEKEE (reference sequence). V lost 4 bases to trimming and J lost 3 bases, with 11 bases between them.

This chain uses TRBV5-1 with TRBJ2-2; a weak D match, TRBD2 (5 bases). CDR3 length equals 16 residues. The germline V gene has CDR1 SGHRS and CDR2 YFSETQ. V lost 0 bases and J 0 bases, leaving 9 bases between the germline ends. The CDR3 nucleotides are TGCGCCAGCAGCTTGGGACGGGGAGCGAACACCGGGGAGCTGTTTTTT. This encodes CASSLGRGANTGELFF.

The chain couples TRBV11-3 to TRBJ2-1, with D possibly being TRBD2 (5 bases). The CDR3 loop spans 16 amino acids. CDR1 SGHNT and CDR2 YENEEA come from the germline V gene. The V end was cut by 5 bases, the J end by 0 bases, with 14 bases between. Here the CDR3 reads CASSPAGVSSYNEQFF. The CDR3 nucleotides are TGTGCCAGCAGCCCCGCCGGGGTAAGCTCCTACAATGAGCAGTTCTTC.

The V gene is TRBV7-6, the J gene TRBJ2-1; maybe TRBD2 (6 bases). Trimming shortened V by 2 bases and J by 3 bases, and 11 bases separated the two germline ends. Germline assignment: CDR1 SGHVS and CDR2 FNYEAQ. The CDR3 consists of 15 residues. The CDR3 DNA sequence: TGTGCCAGCAGCTTAAGTGGGGGAGGCTACAATGAGCAGTTCTTC. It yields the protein CASSLSGGGYNEQFF. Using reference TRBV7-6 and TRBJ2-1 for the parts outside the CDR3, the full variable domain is GAGVSQSPRYKVTKRGQDVALRCDPISGHVSLYWYRQALGQGPEFLTYFNYEAQQDKSGLPNDRFSAERPEGSISTLTIQRTEQRDSAMYRCASSLSGGGYNEQFFGPGTRLTVL.

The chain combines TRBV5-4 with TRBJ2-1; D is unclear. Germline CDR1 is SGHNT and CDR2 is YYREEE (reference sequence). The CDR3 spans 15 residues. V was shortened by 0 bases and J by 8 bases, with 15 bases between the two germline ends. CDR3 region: CASSLGARFGDEQFF. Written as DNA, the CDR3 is TGTGCCAGCAGCTTGGGGGCCCGTTTTGGTGATGAGCAGTTCTTC.

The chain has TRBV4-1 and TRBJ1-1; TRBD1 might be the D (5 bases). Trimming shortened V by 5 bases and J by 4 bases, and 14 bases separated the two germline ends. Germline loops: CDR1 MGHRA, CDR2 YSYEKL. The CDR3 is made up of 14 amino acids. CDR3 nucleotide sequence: TGCGCCAGCAGCATCGGACGGCAGGGCACTGAAGCTTTCTTT. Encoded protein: CASSIGRQGTEAFF.

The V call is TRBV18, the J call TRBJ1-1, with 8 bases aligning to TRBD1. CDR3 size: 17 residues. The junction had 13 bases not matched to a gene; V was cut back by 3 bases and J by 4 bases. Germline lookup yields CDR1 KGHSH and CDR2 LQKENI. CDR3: CASSPDRGGVLGTEAFF. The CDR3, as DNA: TGTGCCAGCTCACCCGACAGGGGAGGGGTTTTGGGCACTGAAGCTTTCTTT. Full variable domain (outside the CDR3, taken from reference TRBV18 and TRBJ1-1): NAGVMQNPRHLVRRRGQEARLRCSPMKGHSHVYWYRQLPEEGLKFMVYLQKENIIDESGMPKERFSAEFPKEGPSILRIQQVVRGDSAAYFCASSPDRGGVLGTEAFFGQGTRLTVV.

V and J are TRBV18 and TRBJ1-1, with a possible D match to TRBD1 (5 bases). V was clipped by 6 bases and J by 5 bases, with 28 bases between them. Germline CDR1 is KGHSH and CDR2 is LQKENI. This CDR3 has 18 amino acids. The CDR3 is CASSPTPGLNLLRTEAFF. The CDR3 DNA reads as TGTGCCAGCTCCCCAACCCCAGGGCTTAACCTACTTCGGACTGAAGCTTTCTTT. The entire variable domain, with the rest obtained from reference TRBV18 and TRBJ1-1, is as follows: NAGVMQNPRHLVRRRGQEARLRCSPMKGHSHVYWYRQLPEEGLKFMVYLQKENIIDESGMPKERFSAEFPKEGPSILRIQQVVRGDSAAYFCASSPTPGLNLLRTEAFFGQGTRLTVV.

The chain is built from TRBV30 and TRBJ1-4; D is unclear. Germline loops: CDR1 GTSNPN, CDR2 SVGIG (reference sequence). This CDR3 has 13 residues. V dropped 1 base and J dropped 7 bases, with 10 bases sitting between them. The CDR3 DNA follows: TGTGCCTGGAGTGGATCGAACGGTGAAAAACTGTTTTTT. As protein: CAWSGSNGEKLFF.

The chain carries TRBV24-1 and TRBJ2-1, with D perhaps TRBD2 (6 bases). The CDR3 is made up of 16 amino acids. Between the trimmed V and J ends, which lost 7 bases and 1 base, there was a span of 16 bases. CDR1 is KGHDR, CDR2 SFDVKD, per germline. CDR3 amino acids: CATSTRWRVSYNEQFF. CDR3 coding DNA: TGTGCCACCAGCACTAGGTGGAGGGTATCCTACAATGAGCAGTTCTTC.

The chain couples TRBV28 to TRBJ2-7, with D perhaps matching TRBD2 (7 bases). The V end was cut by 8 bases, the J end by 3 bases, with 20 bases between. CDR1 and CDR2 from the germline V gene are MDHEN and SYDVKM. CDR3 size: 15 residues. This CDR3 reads CASGGGGNIRYEQYF. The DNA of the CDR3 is TGTGCCAGCGGAGGGGGAGGGAATATCCGCTACGAGCAGTACTTC.

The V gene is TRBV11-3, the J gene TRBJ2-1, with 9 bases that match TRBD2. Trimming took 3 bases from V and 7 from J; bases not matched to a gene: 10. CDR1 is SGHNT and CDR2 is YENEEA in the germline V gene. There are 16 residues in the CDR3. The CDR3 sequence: CASSLGSGRSRNEQFF. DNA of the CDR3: TGTGCCAGCAGCTTGGGTAGCGGGAGAAGTAGGAATGAGCAGTTCTTC. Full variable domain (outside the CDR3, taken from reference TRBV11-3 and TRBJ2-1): EAGVVQSPRYKIIEKKQPVAFWCNPISGHNTLYWYLQNLGQGPELLIRYENEEAVDDSQLPKDRFSAERLKGVDSTLKIQPAELGDSAVYLCASSLGSGRSRNEQFFGPGTRLTVL.

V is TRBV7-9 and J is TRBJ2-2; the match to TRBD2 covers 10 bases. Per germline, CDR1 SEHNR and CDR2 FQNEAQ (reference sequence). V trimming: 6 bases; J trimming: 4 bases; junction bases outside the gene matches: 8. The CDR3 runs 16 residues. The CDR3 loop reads CASSSSGRALTGELFF. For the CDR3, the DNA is TGTGCCAGCAGTTCGAGCGGGAGGGCCCTCACCGGGGAGCTGTTTTTT.

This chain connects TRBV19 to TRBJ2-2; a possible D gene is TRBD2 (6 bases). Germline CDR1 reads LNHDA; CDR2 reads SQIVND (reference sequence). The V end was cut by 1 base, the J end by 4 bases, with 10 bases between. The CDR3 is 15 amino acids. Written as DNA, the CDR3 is TGTGCCAGTAGTATAGCGGGACTCGGCACCGGGGAGCTGTTTTTT. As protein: CASSIAGLGTGELFF.

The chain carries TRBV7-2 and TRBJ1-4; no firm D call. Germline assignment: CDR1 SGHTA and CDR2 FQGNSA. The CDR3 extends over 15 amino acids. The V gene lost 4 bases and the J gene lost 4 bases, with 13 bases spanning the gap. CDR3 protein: CASSYGRARNEKLFF. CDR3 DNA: TGTGCCAGCAGCTACGGGAGAGCACGTAATGAAAAACTGTTTTTT.

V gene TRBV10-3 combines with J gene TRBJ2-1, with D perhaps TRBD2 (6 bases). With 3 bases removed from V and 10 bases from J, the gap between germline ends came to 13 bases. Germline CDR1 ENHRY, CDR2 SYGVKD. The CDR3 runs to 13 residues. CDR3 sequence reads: CAISEQPRGEQFF. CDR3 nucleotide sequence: TGTGCCATCAGTGAACAACCCCGGGGGGAGCAGTTCTTC.

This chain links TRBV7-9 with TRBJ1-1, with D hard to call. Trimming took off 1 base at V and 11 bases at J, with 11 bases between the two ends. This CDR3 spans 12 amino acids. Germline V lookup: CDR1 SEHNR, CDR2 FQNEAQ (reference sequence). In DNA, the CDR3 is TGTGCCAGCAGCTTAGTCGGGTTCGAGGCTTTCTTT. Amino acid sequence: CASSLVGFEAFF.

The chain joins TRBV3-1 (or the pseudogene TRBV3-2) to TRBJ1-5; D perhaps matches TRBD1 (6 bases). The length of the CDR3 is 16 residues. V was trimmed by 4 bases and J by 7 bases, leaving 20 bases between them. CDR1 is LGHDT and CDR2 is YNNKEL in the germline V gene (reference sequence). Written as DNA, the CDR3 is TGTGCCAGCAGCCCGACAGGTTTGGTTAACGTGCAGCCCCAGCATTTT. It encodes CASSPTGLVNVQPQHF.

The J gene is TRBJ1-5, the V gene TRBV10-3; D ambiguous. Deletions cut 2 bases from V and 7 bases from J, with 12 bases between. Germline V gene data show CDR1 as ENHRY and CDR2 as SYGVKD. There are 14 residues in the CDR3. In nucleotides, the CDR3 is TGTGCCATCAGTGAGATCCGGGAGGGACAGCCCCAGCATTTT. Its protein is CAISEIREGQPQHF.

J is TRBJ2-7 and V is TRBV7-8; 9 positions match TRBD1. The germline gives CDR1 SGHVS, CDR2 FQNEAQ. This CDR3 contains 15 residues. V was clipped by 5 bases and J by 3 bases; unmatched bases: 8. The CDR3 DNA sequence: TGTGCCAGCAGCCCCCGGGACAGGGTTAGCTACGAGCAGTACTTC. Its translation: CASSPRDRVSYEQYF.

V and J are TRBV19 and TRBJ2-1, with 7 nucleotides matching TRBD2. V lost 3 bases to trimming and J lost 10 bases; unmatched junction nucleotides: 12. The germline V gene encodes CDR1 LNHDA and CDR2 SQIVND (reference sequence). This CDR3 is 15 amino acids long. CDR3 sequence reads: CASSMSGLQRREQFF. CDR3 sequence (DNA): TGTGCCAGTAGTATGTCGGGACTACAACGGCGGGAGCAGTTCTTC.

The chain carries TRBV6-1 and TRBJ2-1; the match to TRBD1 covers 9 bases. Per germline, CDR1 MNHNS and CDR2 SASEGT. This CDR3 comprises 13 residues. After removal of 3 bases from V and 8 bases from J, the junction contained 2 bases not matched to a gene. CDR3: CASSEDRGDEQFF. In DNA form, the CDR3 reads TGTGCCAGCAGTGAGGACAGGGGTGATGAGCAGTTCTTC.